Given below is one T cell receptor beta chain in context. The antigen is undetermined. This sample was taken from a study of response to subunit inactivated influenza vaccine. The study, taken as a whole, reports: Only a handful of new T cells, the authors suggested, are recruited with each seasonal influenza vaccination.

Per the germline V gene, CDR1 is LGHNA and CDR2 is YNFKEQ. The V and J ends lost 4 bases and 0 bases, in that order; junction bases with no gene match: 5. The CDR3 loop spans 16 amino acids. TCRdb reprocessed the RT-PCR reads via MiXCR and lists one record per CDR3 protein. The sample has roughly 500,000 distinct CDR3 sequences; approximately 15% are singletons. V usage is TRBV4-2 and J usage is TRBJ1-4; TRBD1 matches 7 bases. This clonotype was sampled from a man aged 50-75 years who received an inactivated influenza vaccine. Material: CD4+ T cells sorted from PBMCs, obtained about 24 months after vaccination. The CDR3 protein is CASSPGTAATNEKLFF. Here the CDR3 DNA reads TGTGCCAGCAGCCCCGGGACAGCAGCAACTAATGAAAAACTGTTTTTT.